The sample holds a few counts of the clone carrying this TCR beta chain. Clones were read by immunoSEQ multiplex PCR, and TCRdb kept only the in-frame ones, dropping some. The sample gives a few hundred thousand clones, around 80% of which show up once; under 5% is in the top ten. This entry comes from a study of blood T cell repertoires in COVID-19. The CDR3 runs to 12 residues. CDR1 MDHEN and CDR2 SYDVKM come from the germline V gene. Trimming stripped 8 bases from V and 1 base from J, with 6 bases between. The sequencing sample was made of PBMCs or T cells enriched from blood (not recorded which). The V gene is TRBV28, the J gene TRBJ1-5, with D unclear. The sequence came from a man younger than 40 with acute COVID-19. The CDR3 protein is CASHSSNQPQHF. The CDR3 coding sequence is TGTGCCAGCCACAGCAGCAATCAGCCCCAGCATTTT.